The clone carrying this T cell receptor (beta chain) appeared a few times. Sequenced by immunoSEQ multiplex PCR; TCRdb stores in-frame clones only, minus some. Of about 40,000 clones listed, roughly four fifths were seen once; the top ten hold around 1.9%. These data come from a study of OX40 agonist ivuxolimab in advanced cancers. Across the study: Hepatocellular carcinoma, melanoma, renal cell or head and neck cancer affected the dose-escalation patients. Two cutaneous melanoma patients and one hepatocellular carcinoma patient, three in all, had partial responses.

Prior autoimmune disease or systemic immunosuppression barred patients. At cycle 4 day 1, cycle 7 day 1, and baseline, blood was sampled. CDR1 is MGHRA and CDR2 is YSYEKL in the germline V gene. The V end was cut by 1 base, the J end by 7 bases, with 10 bases between. This CDR3 is 14 amino acids long. This TCR derives from an adult with an advanced solid tumor such as melanoma, head and neck, liver or kidney cancer. Sequencing was performed on CD4+ or CD8+ T cells sorted from blood, taken in a trial of the OX40 agonist ivuxolimab. The rearrangement uses TRBV4-1 and TRBJ1-4; D is unresolved. The CDR3 nucleotides read TGCGCCAGCAGCCAAGGCTGGGTTTCTGAAAAACTGTTTTTT. Amino acid sequence: CASSQGWVSEKLFF.